Listed below are T cell receptor beta chains from one sample, sequenced in a study of identifying expanded T cells in peripheral blood. Assay used: immunoSEQ multiplex PCR; TCRdb lists only in-frame clones, some missing. Among about 94,000 clones, 88% were seen once, and the ten largest hold under 6.5%. Sequencing was done on a sample of blood. The receptors were sampled from a person between 18 and 75 years old in good health. Each CDR3 is given with its conserved first and last residue. A D gene is named only where the DNA matches it firmly. Clone size appears in some rows only: once, few, many, or a class for an expanded clone.

CDR3aa: CASSPPSGTVYGYTF
CDR3nt: TGTGCCAGCAGCCCACCCTCCGGGACGGTCTATGGCTACACCTTC
abundance: NA
d_gene: NA
v_gene: TRBV7-8
j_gene: TRBJ1-2

CDR3aa: CASSLDLGRGTYEQYF
CDR3nt: TGTGCCAGCAGCCTCGACCTGGGGCGGGGGACCTACGAGCAGTACTTC
abundance: NA
d_gene: TRBD2
v_gene: TRBV7-6
j_gene: TRBJ2-7

CDR3aa: CSARVGSGYTF
CDR3nt: TGCAGTGCTCGCGTCGGGTCAGGCTACACCTTC
abundance: NA
d_gene: NA
v_gene: TRBV20-1
j_gene: TRBJ1-2

CDR3aa: CASSPLGGNTGELFF
CDR3nt: TGTGCCAGCAGTCCTTTAGGAGGCAACACCGGGGAGCTGTTTTTT
abundance: NA
d_gene: NA
v_gene: TRBV2
j_gene: TRBJ2-2

CDR3aa: CASSLGQGATEAFF
CDR3nt: TGTGCCAGCTCACTTGGACAGGGGGCGACTGAAGCTTTCTTT
abundance: NA
d_gene: TRBD1
v_gene: TRBV18
j_gene: TRBJ1-1

CDR3aa: CASSPRDRAQFGGYTF
CDR3nt: TGCGCCAGCAGCCCCCGGGACAGGGCACAATTCGGCGGCTACACCTTC
abundance: NA
d_gene: TRBD1
v_gene: TRBV5-1
j_gene: TRBJ1-2

CDR3aa: CASSLGATEAFF
CDR3nt: TGTGCCAGCAGCTTGGGGGCCACTGAAGCTTTCTTT
abundance: NA
d_gene: NA
v_gene: TRBV5-6
j_gene: TRBJ1-1

CDR3aa: CASSSGTPNTEAFF
CDR3nt: TGTGCCAGCAGCTCCGGGACACCGAACACTGAAGCTTTCTTT
abundance: NA
d_gene: NA
v_gene: TRBV9
j_gene: TRBJ1-1

CDR3aa: CASSLSDTQYF
CDR3nt: TGTGCCAGCAGCTTATCCGATACGCAGTATTTT
abundance: NA
d_gene: NA
v_gene: TRBV7-2
j_gene: TRBJ2-3

CDR3aa: CASSFSPRGFTDTQYF
CDR3nt: TGTGCCAGCAGCTTTTCCCCGCGGGGGTTCACAGATACGCAGTATTTT
abundance: NA
d_gene: TRBD2
v_gene: TRBV11-2
j_gene: TRBJ2-3

CDR3aa: CASSGRVGGLTDTQYF
CDR3nt: TGTGCCAGCAGCGGTAGAGTAGGGGGCCTCACAGATACGCAGTATTTT
abundance: NA
d_gene: TRBD1
v_gene: TRBV9
j_gene: TRBJ2-3

CDR3aa: CASSFEPTAGSYEQYF
CDR3nt: TGCGCCAGCAGCTTTGAACCTACGGCGGGGTCCTACGAGCAGTACTTC
abundance: NA
d_gene: NA
v_gene: TRBV5-1
j_gene: TRBJ2-7

CDR3aa: CASSQDSGVNTEAFF
CDR3nt: TGCGCCAGCAGCCAAGATTCAGGGGTGAACACTGAAGCTTTCTTT
abundance: NA
d_gene: NA
v_gene: TRBV4-1
j_gene: TRBJ1-1

CDR3aa: CASSPGGRGPQETQYF
CDR3nt: TGTGCTAGTAGCCCGGGGGGCAGGGGCCCCCAAGAGACCCAGTACTTC
abundance: NA
d_gene: NA
v_gene: TRBV12-5
j_gene: TRBJ2-5

CDR3aa: CASRRDTGELFF
CDR3nt: TGTGCCAGCAGAAGGGACACCGGGGAGCTGTTTTTT
abundance: NA
d_gene: NA
v_gene: TRBV6-5
j_gene: TRBJ2-2

CDR3aa: CASSFAGELFF
CDR3nt: TGTGCCAGCAGCTTTGCCGGGGAGCTGTTTTTT
abundance: NA
d_gene: NA
v_gene: TRBV5-4
j_gene: TRBJ2-2

CDR3aa: CASRNEPSTDTQYF
CDR3nt: TGCGCCAGCAGAAATGAACCTAGCACAGATACGCAGTATTTT
abundance: once
d_gene: NA
v_gene: TRBV5-1
j_gene: TRBJ2-3

CDR3aa: CASSLLRGEDEQFF
CDR3nt: TGTGCCAGCAGCTTATTACGGGGGGAGGATGAGCAGTTCTTC
abundance: NA
d_gene: TRBD2
v_gene: TRBV7-3
j_gene: TRBJ2-1

CDR3aa: CASSLGLAGGPVSDTQYF
CDR3nt: TGCGCCAGCAGCTTGGGGCTAGCGGGGGGGCCTGTTTCCGATACGCAGTATTTT
abundance: NA
d_gene: TRBD2
v_gene: TRBV5-1
j_gene: TRBJ2-3

CDR3aa: CASTTNSPGMNSPLHF
CDR3nt: TGTGCCAGCACCACCAACAGTCCGGGGATGAATTCACCCCTCCACTTT
abundance: NA
d_gene: NA
v_gene: TRBV2
j_gene: TRBJ1-6

CDR3aa: CATSLQGAPPGELFF
CDR3nt: TGTGCCACCTCCTTACAGGGGGCCCCCCCCGGGGAGCTGTTTTTT
abundance: NA
d_gene: TRBD1
v_gene: TRBV15
j_gene: TRBJ2-2

CDR3aa: CAVGIGLAGASETQYF
CDR3nt: TGTGCCGTGGGGATCGGACTAGCGGGAGCTAGTGAGACCCAGTACTTC
abundance: once
d_gene: TRBD2
v_gene: TRBV30
j_gene: TRBJ2-5

CDR3aa: CASSLVPSEQYF
CDR3nt: TGTGCCAGCAGCTTAGTCCCGAGCGAGCAGTACTTC
abundance: NA
d_gene: NA
v_gene: TRBV7-9
j_gene: TRBJ2-7

CDR3aa: CASSLGGQADQPQHF
CDR3nt: TGTGCCAGCAGCTTAGGGGGACAGGCTGATCAGCCCCAGCATTTT
abundance: NA
d_gene: TRBD1
v_gene: TRBV7-3
j_gene: TRBJ1-5

CDR3aa: CAWSVSSRLDEQYF
CDR3nt: TGTGCCTGGAGTGTCTCCTCCAGGCTGGACGAGCAGTACTTC
abundance: NA
d_gene: NA
v_gene: TRBV30
j_gene: TRBJ2-7

CDR3aa: CASSQGNQPQHF
CDR3nt: TGCGCCAGCAGTCAGGGCAATCAGCCCCAGCATTTT
abundance: NA
d_gene: NA
v_gene: TRBV10-1
j_gene: TRBJ1-5

CDR3aa: CASSYPDGGYEQYF
CDR3nt: TGTGCCAGCAGCTATCCCGACGGGGGCTACGAGCAGTACTTC
abundance: NA
d_gene: NA
v_gene: TRBV7-9
j_gene: TRBJ2-7

CDR3aa: CSVAGGKQNEKLFF
CDR3nt: TGCAGCGTTGCCGGGGGTAAACAAAACGAAAAACTGTTTTTT
abundance: NA
d_gene: NA
v_gene: TRBV29-1
j_gene: TRBJ1-4

CDR3aa: CASSLTYAGSGNTIYF
CDR3nt: TGTGCCAGCAGCTTGACGTATGCAGGATCTGGAAACACCATATATTTT
abundance: NA
d_gene: NA
v_gene: TRBV5-6
j_gene: TRBJ1-3

CDR3aa: CASSVAGSGANVLTF
CDR3nt: TGTGCCAGCAGCGTAGCCGGGTCTGGGGCCAACGTCCTGACTTTC
abundance: NA
d_gene: NA
v_gene: TRBV9
j_gene: TRBJ2-6

CDR3aa: CASSMRRQGNTEAFF
CDR3nt: TGTGCCAGTAGTATGAGGAGACAGGGGAACACTGAAGCTTTCTTT
abundance: NA
d_gene: TRBD1
v_gene: TRBV19
j_gene: TRBJ1-1

CDR3aa: CASSLLAGGYNEQFF
CDR3nt: TGTGCCAGCAGCCTACTAGCGGGAGGGTACAATGAGCAGTTCTTC
abundance: NA
d_gene: TRBD2
v_gene: TRBV7-6
j_gene: TRBJ2-1

CDR3aa: CASSLERVTSEQFF
CDR3nt: TGCGCCAGCAGCTTGGAGCGGGTCACCAGCGAGCAGTTCTTC
abundance: once
d_gene: NA
v_gene: TRBV5-1
j_gene: TRBJ2-1

CDR3aa: CASSEVASGTYEQYF
CDR3nt: TGTGCCAGCAGCGAAGTGGCTAGCGGTACCTACGAGCAGTACTTC
abundance: NA
d_gene: TRBD2
v_gene: TRBV9
j_gene: TRBJ2-7

CDR3aa: CASSPVTGGVGTEAFF
CDR3nt: TGTGCCAGCTCACCAGTGACAGGGGGAGTAGGGACTGAAGCTTTCTTT
abundance: NA
d_gene: TRBD1
v_gene: TRBV18
j_gene: TRBJ1-1

CDR3aa: CSVPGQGIWGYTF
CDR3nt: TGCAGCGTTCCGGGACAGGGCATTTGGGGCTACACCTTC
abundance: NA
d_gene: TRBD1
v_gene: TRBV29-1
j_gene: TRBJ1-2

CDR3aa: CASSPGGGSYEQYF
CDR3nt: TGTGCCAGCAGCCCAGGGGGCGGCTCCTACGAGCAGTACTTC
abundance: NA
d_gene: TRBD1
v_gene: TRBV7-3
j_gene: TRBJ2-7